This entry lists 14 T cell receptor beta chains sequenced from one sample in a study of OX40 agonist ivuxolimab in advanced cancers. The data were produced by immunoSEQ multiplex PCR, yet TCRdb's version contains in-frame clones alone and is incomplete. The sample consists of approximately 84,000 clones, 80% to 90% of them appearing once. The sample in question was CD4+ or CD8+ T cells sorted from blood, obtained in a trial of the OX40 agonist ivuxolimab. Receptors originate from an adult with an advanced solid tumor such as melanoma, head and neck, liver or kidney cancer.

This clone came up a few times. The chain couples TRBV9 to TRBJ1-2; no reliable D call. The CDR3 totals 11 residues. V was pared by 6 bases and J by 9 bases, with 12 bases between. From germline, CDR1 is SGDLS and CDR2 YYNGEE. As DNA, the CDR3 is TGTGCCAGCAAAGGACGGACTAGCTACACCTTC. Protein product: CASKGRTSYTF.

This chain uses TRBV5-1 with TRBJ1-1; TRBD1 aligns across 11 bases. This CDR3 is built from 16 residues. The germline gives CDR1 SGHRS, CDR2 YFSETQ. V trimming: 4 bases; J trimming: 0 bases; junction bases outside the gene matches: 5. Here the CDR3 DNA reads TGCGCCAGCAGCGCCGGACAGGGGGCCATGAACACTGAAGCTTTCTTT. Translating it yields CASSAGQGAMNTEAFF.

This clone was detected only once. CDR3 coding DNA: TGTGCCGGACAACAGAACACTGAAGCTTTCTTT. The encoded protein is CAGQQNTEAFF. The genes are TRBV2 and TRBJ1-1; TRBD1 is a possible D gene (5 bases). Trimming shortened V by 11 bases and J by 1 base, and 8 bases separated the two germline ends. The germline CDR1 and CDR2 sequences are SNHLY and FYNNEI. The CDR3 spans 11 residues.

The J gene is TRBJ2-6, the V gene TRBV5-1; D is ambiguous. V gave up 0 bases and J gave up 0 bases, with 10 bases separating them. Germline V gene data show CDR1 as SGHRS and CDR2 as YFSETQ. The CDR3 contains 17 residues. The CDR3 DNA is TGCGCCAGCAGCTTGGGGCAGATATCCTCTGGGGCCAACGTCCTGACTTTC. It yields the protein CASSLGQISSGANVLTF.

The chain joins TRBV4-3 to TRBJ1-1; D is possibly TRBD1 (5 bases). The CDR3 is made up of 16 amino acids. The V end was cut by 2 bases, the J end by 3 bases, with 16 bases between. CDR1 and CDR2 (germline): LGHNA, YSLEER. DNA of the CDR3: TGCGCCAGCAGCCAATCTAAGGGATGGGGGGACACTGAAGCTTTCTTT. It translates to CASSQSKGWGDTEAFF.

V and J are TRBV29-1 and TRBJ1-1; D is possibly TRBD1 (6 bases). The CDR3 has 12 residues. Trimming removed 6 bases from V and 4 bases from J, with 12 bases in between. The germline gives CDR1 SQVTM, CDR2 ANQGSEA. For the CDR3, the DNA is TGCAGCGTCGCATGGACAGCCACTGAAGCTTTCTTT. Its translation: CSVAWTATEAFF.

V gene TRBV28 combines with J gene TRBJ1-2, with 7 bases fitting TRBD1. The CDR3 runs 14 residues. The junction had 6 bases not matched to a gene; V was cut back by 6 bases and J by 2 bases. Germline V CDR1 and CDR2: MDHEN, SYDVKM. The CDR3 region has the DNA TGTGCCAGCAGATTAGGGACAGCCAACTATGGCTACACCTTC. Translating it yields CASRLGTANYGYTF.

This clone has just one count. This chain joins TRBV28 and TRBJ2-7, with D perhaps given as TRBD1 or TRBD2 (5 bases each). Germline-derived CDR1 and CDR2 are MDHEN and SYDVKM. The CDR3 spans 15 residues. The V and J ends lost 7 bases and 4 bases respectively, with 20 bases between them. CDR3 sequence reads: CASIAGDSGPYEQYF. The CDR3 DNA reads TGTGCCAGCATTGCGGGCGACAGTGGTCCGTACGAGCAGTACTTC.

The J gene is TRBJ1-5, the V gene TRBV19; no reliable D call. The CDR3 runs 16 residues. V was cut by 2 bases and J by 0 bases, with 11 bases left in between. Per the germline V gene, CDR1 is LNHDA and CDR2 is SQIVND (reference sequence). The DNA for the CDR3 is TGTGCCAGTAGTATAATCAAGGGTGATAGCAATCAGCCCCAGCATTTT. The encoded protein is CASSIIKGDSNQPQHF. The whole variable domain, remainder taken from reference TRBV19 and TRBJ1-5, is DGGITQSPKYLFRKEGQNVTLSCEQNLNHDAMYWYRQDPGQGLRLIYYSQIVNDFQKGDIAEGYSVSREKKESFPLTVTSAQKNPTAFYLCASSIIKGDSNQPQHFGDGTRLSIL.

The J gene is TRBJ1-1, the V gene TRBV14; tentatively, D is TRBD1 (6 bases). The CDR3 is made up of 14 amino acids. CDR1 is SGHDN, CDR2 FVKESK, per germline. Trimming took off 4 bases at V and 2 bases at J, with 11 bases between the two ends. The CDR3 sequence: CASSPPGANTEAFF. The CDR3 DNA reads as TGTGCCAGCAGCCCCCCGGGGGCTAACACTGAAGCTTTCTTT.

The gene calls are TRBV5-4 and TRBJ2-1; D gene ambiguous. From germline, CDR1 is SGHNT and CDR2 YYREEE (reference sequence). The V and J ends lost 2 bases and 4 bases respectively, with 7 bases between them. This CDR3 has 13 residues. The CDR3, as DNA: TGTGCCAGCAGCTTAACAGCGTACAATGAGCAGTTCTTC. Amino acid sequence: CASSLTAYNEQFF.

The chain has TRBV19 and TRBJ2-5, with a tentative D call TRBD1 (5 bases). Trimming stripped 3 bases from V and 5 bases from J, with 16 bases between. The CDR3 sequence is 15 residues long. Germline assignment: CDR1 LNHDA and CDR2 SQIVND (reference sequence). CDR3 residues: CASSIRVTSMETQYF. CDR3 in DNA: TGTGCCAGTAGTATCAGGGTTACCTCTATGGAGACCCAGTACTTC.

For this clone: Its ends do not fully match the called genes, so a read error is possible. The chain carries TRBV7-7 and TRBJ2-1, with D possibly TRBD2 on 5 matching bases. Looked up from germline, CDR1 is SSHAT and CDR2 is FNYEAQ (reference sequence). The CDR3 is 14 amino acids. CDR3: CASSLYEGGREQFF. The CDR3 DNA sequence: TGTGCTAGCAGCTTATATGAGGGCGGGCGTGAGCAGTTCTTC.

This clone is a singleton in its sample. The chain uses TRBV6-1 and TRBJ1-3; D not certain. CDR3 length: 15 residues. Looked up from germline, CDR1 is MNHNS and CDR2 is SASEGT. V lost 1 base, J lost 0 bases, and 7 bases lay in between. The CDR3 loop is CASSEGIYSGNTIYF. Here the CDR3 DNA reads TGTGCCAGCAGTGAAGGGATCTACTCTGGAAACACCATATATTTT.